The clone carrying this T cell receptor beta chain occurred a few times. The antigen remains unidentified. The data originate from a study of T cell repertoires in cytomegalovirus infection. Whole-study findings and limits: The cumulative frequency of public TCR beta families distinguished individuals who carried CMV together with the relevant HLA.

V lost 0 bases and J lost 6, with 12 bases in between. From germline, CDR1 is SGHVS and CDR2 FNYEAQ. The CDR3 runs 15 residues. In TCRdb, the reads were re-called with MiXCR into one record per CDR3 protein. Among approximately 74,000 distinct CDR3 sequences listed, 35% to 45% were seen once. This sequence originates from a human donor in good health (CMV status not recorded). Some clones in this sample may be carry-over from other donors' samples. This material consisted of CD8+ T cells from cultured PBMCs, taken from culture after CMV antigen stimulation. The chain carries TRBV7-6 and TRBJ1-5; D is unresolved. The CDR3 region is CASSLAPERGQPQHF. CDR3 nucleotide sequence: TGTGCCAGCAGCTTAGCGCCGGAGCGGGGTCAGCCCCAGCATTTT.